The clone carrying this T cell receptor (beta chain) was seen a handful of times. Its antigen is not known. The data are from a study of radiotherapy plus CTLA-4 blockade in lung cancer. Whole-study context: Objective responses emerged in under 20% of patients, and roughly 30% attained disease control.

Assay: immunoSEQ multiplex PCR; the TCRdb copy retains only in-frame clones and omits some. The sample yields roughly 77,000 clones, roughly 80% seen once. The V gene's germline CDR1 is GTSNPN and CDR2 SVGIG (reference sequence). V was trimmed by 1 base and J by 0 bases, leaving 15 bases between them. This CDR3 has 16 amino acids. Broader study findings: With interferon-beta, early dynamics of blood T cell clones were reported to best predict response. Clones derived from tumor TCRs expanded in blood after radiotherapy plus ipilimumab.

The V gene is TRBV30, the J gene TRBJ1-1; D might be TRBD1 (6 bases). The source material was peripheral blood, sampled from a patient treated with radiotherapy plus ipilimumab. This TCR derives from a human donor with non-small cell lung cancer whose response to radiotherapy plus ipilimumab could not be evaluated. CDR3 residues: CAWSAGGRFMNTEAFF. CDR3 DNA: TGTGCCTGGAGTGCTGGGGGCAGGTTCATGAACACTGAAGCTTTCTTT.